These 16 T cell receptor beta chains share one sample of origin, sequenced in a study of blood T cell repertoires in COVID-19. This table comes from immunoSEQ multiplex PCR, and its TCRdb copy is limited to in-frame clones, with some not included. This table has about 25,000 clones, approximately 88% appearing once. Sequencing was performed on peripheral blood. The receptors stem from a human donor with active COVID-19. The donor label of this sample is uncertain.

The rearrangement joins TRBV10-3 to TRBJ2-7; 9 bases align to TRBD1. Trimming took 6 bases from V and 6 from J; bases not matched to a gene: 12. CDR1 is ENHRY, CDR2 SYGVKD, per germline. The CDR3 consists of 15 residues. CDR3: CAISPAGTGPGEQYF. CDR3 nucleotide sequence: TGTGCCATCAGCCCCGCCGGGACAGGGCCTGGCGAGCAGTACTTC.

The genes are TRBV5-6 and TRBJ1-2; 9 bases line up with TRBD1. J gave up 5 bases and V 4 bases, and 9 bases lay outside the gene matches. CDR1 SGHDT and CDR2 YYEEEE come from the germline V gene. The CDR3 extends over 15 amino acids. The CDR3 here is CASSLITGTGYGYTF. The DNA of the CDR3 is TGTGCCAGCAGCCTAATTACCGGGACAGGGTATGGCTACACCTTC.

For the CDR3, the DNA is TGTGCCACCCCCCGGGGGCAGGGGGTAGAGACCCAGTACTTC. Encoded protein: CATPRGQGVETQYF. V is TRBV21-1 and J is TRBJ2-5; the D segment call TRBD1 is taken from the table without a DNA check. TRBV21-1 is recorded as a pseudogene. CDR3 length: 14 amino acids.

The CDR3 region is CASSRRVTDTQYF. The CDR3 bases are TGTGCCAGCAGCCGCCGGGTCACAGATACGCAGTATTTT. This chain uses TRBV4-2 with TRBJ2-3; D call uncertain. The V end was cut by 4 bases, the J end by 2 bases, with 7 bases between. Looked up from germline, CDR1 is LGHNA and CDR2 is YNFKEQ. The CDR3 is 13 amino acids.

The CDR3 DNA follows: TGTGCCAGCAGCCAACCTCAGGGCGGGGGGACCTACGAGCAGTACTTC. Translated: CASSQPQGGGTYEQYF. The chain employs TRBV3-1 (or the pseudogene TRBV3-2) and TRBJ2-7; 8 bases fit TRBD2. Unmatched junction bases numbered 8, after V lost 2 bases and J lost 2 bases. Germline V gene lookup returns CDR1 LGHDT and CDR2 YNNKEL (reference sequence). The CDR3 is made up of 16 amino acids.

The J gene is TRBJ1-1, the V gene TRBV5-1, with D unresolved. The ends were cut back, 4 bases at V and 3 bases at J, with 19 bases in the middle. Per germline, CDR1 SGHRS and CDR2 YFSETQ. The CDR3 totals 16 residues. DNA of the CDR3: TGCGCCAGCAGCCCCCACCTCACTGGCGGGGACACTGAAGCTTTCTTT. Protein sequence: CASSPHLTGGDTEAFF.

This CDR3 is CASSESGETQYF. The CDR3 DNA is TGCGCCAGCAGTGAGTCCGGGGAGACCCAGTACTTC. The V gene is TRBV10-2, the J gene TRBJ2-5; no clear D gene. The germline gives CDR1 WSHSY, CDR2 SAAADI. V lost 0 bases, J lost 5 bases, and 4 bases lay in between. The length of the CDR3 is 12 residues.

The rearrangement joins TRBV5-1 to TRBJ2-5; D is unclear. V was trimmed by 0 bases and J by 1 base, leaving 10 bases between them. Germline CDR1 reads SGHRS; CDR2 reads YFSETQ. The CDR3 totals 15 residues. The CDR3 loop is CASSLATAAQETQYF. CDR3 nucleotides: TGCGCCAGCAGCTTGGCTACAGCTGCCCAAGAGACCCAGTACTTC.

This chain uses TRBV19 with TRBJ1-1, with 8 bases that match TRBD1. This CDR3 has 13 amino acids. Germline trimming cut 9 bases from V and 1 base from J; bases unmatched to any gene: 4. Germline V gives CDR1 LNHDA, CDR2 SQIVND (reference sequence). This CDR3 reads CASDRGANTEAFF. CDR3 DNA sequence: TGTGCCAGCGACAGGGGAGCGAACACTGAAGCTTTCTTT.

V and J are TRBV19 and TRBJ1-3; D unresolved. The CDR3 extends over 16 amino acids. Germline assignment: CDR1 LNHDA and CDR2 SQIVND (reference sequence). Trimming stripped 5 bases from V and 0 bases from J, with 14 bases between. The CDR3 nucleotides are TGTGCCAGTAGTGGCCGACATGGATTCTCTGGAAACACCATATATTTT. It is translated as CASSGRHGFSGNTIYF.

This clone was detected a few times. The rearrangement joins TRBV9 to TRBJ2-1, with TRBD2 as a possible D gene (5 bases). The germline CDR1 and CDR2 sequences are SGDLS and YYNGEE. V lost 3 bases to trimming and J lost 5 bases, with 15 bases between them. CDR3 length equals 15 residues. For the CDR3, the DNA is TGTGCCAGCAGCGCCAGCGGTCTTCAGGACAATGAGCAGTTCTTC. This encodes CASSASGLQDNEQFF.

In its sample, this clone was seen once. V and J are TRBV2 and TRBJ2-1; 9 positions agree with TRBD2. The germline V gene encodes CDR1 SNHLY and CDR2 FYNNEI. This CDR3 spans 15 amino acids. Germline trimming cut 4 bases from V and 4 bases from J; bases unmatched to any gene: 5. CDR3 loop: CASSVLAGPYNEQFF. Here the CDR3 DNA reads TGTGCCAGCAGTGTTCTAGCGGGACCGTACAATGAGCAGTTCTTC.

The chain combines TRBV28 with TRBJ1-5; D not certain. Trimming took 7 bases from V and 3 from J, leaving 7 bases between them. The germline V gene encodes CDR1 MDHEN and CDR2 SYDVKM. The CDR3 is made up of 12 amino acids. In nucleotides, the CDR3 is TGTGCCAGCAAAGAGGCCAATCAGCCCCAGCATTTT. This codes for CASKEANQPQHF.

The V gene is TRBV7-2, the J gene TRBJ1-2; D is perhaps TRBD1 (5 bases). The germline V and J ends were trimmed by 1 base and 7 bases, with 7 bases remaining between them. CDR1 and CDR2 (germline): SGHTA, FQGNSA. The CDR3 runs to 12 residues. CDR3: CASSLETGGYTF. In DNA, the CDR3 is TGTGCCAGCAGCTTAGAAACAGGTGGCTACACCTTC. The full variable domain, its missing parts supplied by reference TRBV7-2 and TRBJ1-2, is GAGVSQSPSNKVTEKGKDVELRCDPISGHTALYWYRQSLGQGLEFLIYFQGNSAPDKSGLPSDRFSAERTGGSVSTLTIQRTQQEDSAVYLCASSLETGGYTFGSGTRLTVV.

This chain uses TRBV5-1 with TRBJ2-5; a weak D match, TRBD2 (7 bases). CDR3 length: 16 amino acids. V gave up 2 bases and J gave up 5 bases, with 19 bases separating them. CDR1 is SGHRS and CDR2 is YFSETQ in the germline V gene. The CDR3 sequence is CASSLGDGGPWETQYF. The DNA for the CDR3 is TGCGCCAGCAGCTTAGGGGACGGGGGGCCTTGGGAGACCCAGTACTTC. Complete variable domain (other parts from reference TRBV5-1 and TRBJ2-5): KAGVTQTPRYLIKTRGQQVTLSCSPISGHRSVSWYQQTPGQGLQFLFEYFSETQRNKGNFPGRFSGRQFSNSRSEMNVSTLELGDSALYLCASSLGDGGPWETQYFGPGTRLLVL.

The chain couples TRBV28 to TRBJ2-7; tentative D call: TRBD2 (6 bases). The CDR3 runs 13 residues. Trimming removed 3 bases at V and 4 bases at J, with 10 bases between. Germline assignment: CDR1 MDHEN and CDR2 SYDVKM. The CDR3 bases are TGTGCCAGCAGTTTCCCGGGAGAATACGAGCAGTACTTC. Translation gives CASSFPGEYEQYF.